This T cell receptor (beta chain) was profiled in a study of T cells in Graves' hyperthyroidism and ophthalmopathy. This clonotype was observed at least ten times. RNA transcripts served as the template for amplifying TCR beta CDR3 regions. The HTBI primer set drove a first-round RT-PCR of the TCR CDR3. MiXCR was run by TCRdb on the multiplex PCR reads, yielding one entry per CDR3 protein. The sample includes under 450,000 distinct CDR3 sequences, about a sixth of them seen just once. Germline V gives CDR1 DFQATT, CDR2 SNEGSKA (reference sequence). This CDR3 spans 14 amino acids. J lost 4 bases, V lost 0 bases, and 6 bases had no gene match. Together with thyroid ultrasound, orbital computed tomography, serum thyroxine and TRAb, clinical symptoms were used for diagnoses.

Material for sequencing was blood. V is TRBV20-1 and J is TRBJ2-7; 7 positions match TRBD2. The sequence came from a woman aged 18-29 years with Graves' hyperthyroidism. CDR3 in DNA: TGCAGTGCTAGAGATCTAGCGGCGGTTTACGAGCAGTACTTC. As protein: CSARDLAAVYEQYF.